This TCR beta chain was identified in a study of OX40 agonist ivuxolimab in advanced cancers. Overall study: Partial responses were achieved by three patients, one with hepatocellular carcinoma and two with cutaneous melanoma. Study observations and caveats: In general, CD8+ T cells held more expanded clones than CD4+ did, on average. In the 0.1-3.0 mg/kg groups, partial responders showed among the lowest expansion.

CDR1 and CDR2 (germline): SEHNR, FQNEAQ (reference sequence). The trim removed 5 bases at V and 1 base at J, leaving 7 bases unmatched. This CDR3 has 16 residues. With respect to this clone: Its target is unknown.

The method was immunoSEQ multiplex PCR; TCRdb's version includes in-frame clones alone and lacks a portion of them. The table lists approximately 12,000 clones, around 81% of them singletons. Blood samples were obtained at baseline, cycle 4 day 1, and cycle 7 day 1. This rearrangement joins TRBV7-9 to TRBJ2-2; 7 positions match TRBD2. The source is an adult with an advanced solid tumor such as melanoma, head and neck, liver or kidney cancer. Source: CD4+ or CD8+ T cells sorted from blood, taken in a trial of the OX40 agonist ivuxolimab. CDR3 region: CASSLPASGNTGELFF. The CDR3 DNA reads as TGTGCCAGCAGCCTCCCGGCTAGCGGGAACACCGGGGAGCTGTTTTTT.